This T cell receptor (beta chain) was profiled in a study of blood T cell repertoires in COVID-19. Across the whole study: Researchers got acute and convalescent COVID-19 samples from the United States, Italy and Spain. PBMCs, B-cell-depleted T cells, or T cells provided the cDNA or gDNA that made up the material.

Per the original methods: How many nucleated cells were present was estimated from reference gene primer amplification. The assay was immunoSEQ multiplex PCR, and TCRdb's table has in-frame clones only and misses some. Clone size and the V and J calls come from that table; the DNA yielded D and trimming. The sample has over 200,000 clones, roughly nine tenths seen once. Germline V gene data show CDR1 as SGHVS and CDR2 as FQNEAQ. V was clipped by 4 bases and J by 6 bases; unmatched bases: 4. The CDR3 has 14 residues. The sample taken for sequencing was PBMCs or T cells enriched from blood (not recorded which). The source is a human donor in a cohort exposed to, infected with or recovered from COVID-19 (not recorded which). The donor label of this sample is uncertain. The chain couples TRBV7-8 to TRBJ1-3; 9 bases map to TRBD1. The CDR3 DNA sequence: TGTGCCAGCAGCTCATGGACAGGGGAAAACACCATATATTTT. Protein product: CASSSWTGENTIYF.